This T cell receptor beta chain emerged from a study of blood T cell repertoires in COVID-19. Whole-study context: Collection of acute and convalescent COVID-19 samples took place in the United States, Italy and Spain. PBMCs, B-cell-depleted T cells, or T cells were the source of the cDNA or gDNA that made up the material.

A word on this clone: The sample has other DNA sequences that encode this CDR3 too.

Authors' methods: Reference gene primers were amplified, and this amplification served to estimate nucleated cell counts. The repertoire was sequenced with immunoSEQ multiplex PCR; TCRdb's copy has only in-frame clones and lacks some. The V and J calls and the clone size are those of that table, but D and trimming were determined from the DNA. This repertoire shows approximately 25,000 clones, 80% found once; its top ten account for roughly 60%. The V gene's germline CDR1 is KGHSH and CDR2 LQKENI. The CDR3 length is 15 residues. Trimming removed 2 bases at V and 4 bases at J, with 12 bases between. This chain uses TRBV18 with TRBJ1-5, with D maybe TRBD1 (5 bases). Sequencing was carried out using peripheral blood. The clonotype originates from an elderly woman with acute or convalescent COVID-19. The DNA of the CDR3 is TGTGCCAGCTCACCAGGGCAGGGAAGTAATCAGCCCCAGCATTTT. Translation: CASSPGQGSNQPQHF. Full variable domain (remainder filled in from reference TRBV18 and TRBJ1-5): NAGVMQNPRHLVRRRGQEARLRCSPMKGHSHVYWYRQLPEEGLKFMVYLQKENIIDESGMPKERFSAEFPKEGPSILRIQQVVRGDSAAYFCASSPGQGSNQPQHFGDGTRLSIL.